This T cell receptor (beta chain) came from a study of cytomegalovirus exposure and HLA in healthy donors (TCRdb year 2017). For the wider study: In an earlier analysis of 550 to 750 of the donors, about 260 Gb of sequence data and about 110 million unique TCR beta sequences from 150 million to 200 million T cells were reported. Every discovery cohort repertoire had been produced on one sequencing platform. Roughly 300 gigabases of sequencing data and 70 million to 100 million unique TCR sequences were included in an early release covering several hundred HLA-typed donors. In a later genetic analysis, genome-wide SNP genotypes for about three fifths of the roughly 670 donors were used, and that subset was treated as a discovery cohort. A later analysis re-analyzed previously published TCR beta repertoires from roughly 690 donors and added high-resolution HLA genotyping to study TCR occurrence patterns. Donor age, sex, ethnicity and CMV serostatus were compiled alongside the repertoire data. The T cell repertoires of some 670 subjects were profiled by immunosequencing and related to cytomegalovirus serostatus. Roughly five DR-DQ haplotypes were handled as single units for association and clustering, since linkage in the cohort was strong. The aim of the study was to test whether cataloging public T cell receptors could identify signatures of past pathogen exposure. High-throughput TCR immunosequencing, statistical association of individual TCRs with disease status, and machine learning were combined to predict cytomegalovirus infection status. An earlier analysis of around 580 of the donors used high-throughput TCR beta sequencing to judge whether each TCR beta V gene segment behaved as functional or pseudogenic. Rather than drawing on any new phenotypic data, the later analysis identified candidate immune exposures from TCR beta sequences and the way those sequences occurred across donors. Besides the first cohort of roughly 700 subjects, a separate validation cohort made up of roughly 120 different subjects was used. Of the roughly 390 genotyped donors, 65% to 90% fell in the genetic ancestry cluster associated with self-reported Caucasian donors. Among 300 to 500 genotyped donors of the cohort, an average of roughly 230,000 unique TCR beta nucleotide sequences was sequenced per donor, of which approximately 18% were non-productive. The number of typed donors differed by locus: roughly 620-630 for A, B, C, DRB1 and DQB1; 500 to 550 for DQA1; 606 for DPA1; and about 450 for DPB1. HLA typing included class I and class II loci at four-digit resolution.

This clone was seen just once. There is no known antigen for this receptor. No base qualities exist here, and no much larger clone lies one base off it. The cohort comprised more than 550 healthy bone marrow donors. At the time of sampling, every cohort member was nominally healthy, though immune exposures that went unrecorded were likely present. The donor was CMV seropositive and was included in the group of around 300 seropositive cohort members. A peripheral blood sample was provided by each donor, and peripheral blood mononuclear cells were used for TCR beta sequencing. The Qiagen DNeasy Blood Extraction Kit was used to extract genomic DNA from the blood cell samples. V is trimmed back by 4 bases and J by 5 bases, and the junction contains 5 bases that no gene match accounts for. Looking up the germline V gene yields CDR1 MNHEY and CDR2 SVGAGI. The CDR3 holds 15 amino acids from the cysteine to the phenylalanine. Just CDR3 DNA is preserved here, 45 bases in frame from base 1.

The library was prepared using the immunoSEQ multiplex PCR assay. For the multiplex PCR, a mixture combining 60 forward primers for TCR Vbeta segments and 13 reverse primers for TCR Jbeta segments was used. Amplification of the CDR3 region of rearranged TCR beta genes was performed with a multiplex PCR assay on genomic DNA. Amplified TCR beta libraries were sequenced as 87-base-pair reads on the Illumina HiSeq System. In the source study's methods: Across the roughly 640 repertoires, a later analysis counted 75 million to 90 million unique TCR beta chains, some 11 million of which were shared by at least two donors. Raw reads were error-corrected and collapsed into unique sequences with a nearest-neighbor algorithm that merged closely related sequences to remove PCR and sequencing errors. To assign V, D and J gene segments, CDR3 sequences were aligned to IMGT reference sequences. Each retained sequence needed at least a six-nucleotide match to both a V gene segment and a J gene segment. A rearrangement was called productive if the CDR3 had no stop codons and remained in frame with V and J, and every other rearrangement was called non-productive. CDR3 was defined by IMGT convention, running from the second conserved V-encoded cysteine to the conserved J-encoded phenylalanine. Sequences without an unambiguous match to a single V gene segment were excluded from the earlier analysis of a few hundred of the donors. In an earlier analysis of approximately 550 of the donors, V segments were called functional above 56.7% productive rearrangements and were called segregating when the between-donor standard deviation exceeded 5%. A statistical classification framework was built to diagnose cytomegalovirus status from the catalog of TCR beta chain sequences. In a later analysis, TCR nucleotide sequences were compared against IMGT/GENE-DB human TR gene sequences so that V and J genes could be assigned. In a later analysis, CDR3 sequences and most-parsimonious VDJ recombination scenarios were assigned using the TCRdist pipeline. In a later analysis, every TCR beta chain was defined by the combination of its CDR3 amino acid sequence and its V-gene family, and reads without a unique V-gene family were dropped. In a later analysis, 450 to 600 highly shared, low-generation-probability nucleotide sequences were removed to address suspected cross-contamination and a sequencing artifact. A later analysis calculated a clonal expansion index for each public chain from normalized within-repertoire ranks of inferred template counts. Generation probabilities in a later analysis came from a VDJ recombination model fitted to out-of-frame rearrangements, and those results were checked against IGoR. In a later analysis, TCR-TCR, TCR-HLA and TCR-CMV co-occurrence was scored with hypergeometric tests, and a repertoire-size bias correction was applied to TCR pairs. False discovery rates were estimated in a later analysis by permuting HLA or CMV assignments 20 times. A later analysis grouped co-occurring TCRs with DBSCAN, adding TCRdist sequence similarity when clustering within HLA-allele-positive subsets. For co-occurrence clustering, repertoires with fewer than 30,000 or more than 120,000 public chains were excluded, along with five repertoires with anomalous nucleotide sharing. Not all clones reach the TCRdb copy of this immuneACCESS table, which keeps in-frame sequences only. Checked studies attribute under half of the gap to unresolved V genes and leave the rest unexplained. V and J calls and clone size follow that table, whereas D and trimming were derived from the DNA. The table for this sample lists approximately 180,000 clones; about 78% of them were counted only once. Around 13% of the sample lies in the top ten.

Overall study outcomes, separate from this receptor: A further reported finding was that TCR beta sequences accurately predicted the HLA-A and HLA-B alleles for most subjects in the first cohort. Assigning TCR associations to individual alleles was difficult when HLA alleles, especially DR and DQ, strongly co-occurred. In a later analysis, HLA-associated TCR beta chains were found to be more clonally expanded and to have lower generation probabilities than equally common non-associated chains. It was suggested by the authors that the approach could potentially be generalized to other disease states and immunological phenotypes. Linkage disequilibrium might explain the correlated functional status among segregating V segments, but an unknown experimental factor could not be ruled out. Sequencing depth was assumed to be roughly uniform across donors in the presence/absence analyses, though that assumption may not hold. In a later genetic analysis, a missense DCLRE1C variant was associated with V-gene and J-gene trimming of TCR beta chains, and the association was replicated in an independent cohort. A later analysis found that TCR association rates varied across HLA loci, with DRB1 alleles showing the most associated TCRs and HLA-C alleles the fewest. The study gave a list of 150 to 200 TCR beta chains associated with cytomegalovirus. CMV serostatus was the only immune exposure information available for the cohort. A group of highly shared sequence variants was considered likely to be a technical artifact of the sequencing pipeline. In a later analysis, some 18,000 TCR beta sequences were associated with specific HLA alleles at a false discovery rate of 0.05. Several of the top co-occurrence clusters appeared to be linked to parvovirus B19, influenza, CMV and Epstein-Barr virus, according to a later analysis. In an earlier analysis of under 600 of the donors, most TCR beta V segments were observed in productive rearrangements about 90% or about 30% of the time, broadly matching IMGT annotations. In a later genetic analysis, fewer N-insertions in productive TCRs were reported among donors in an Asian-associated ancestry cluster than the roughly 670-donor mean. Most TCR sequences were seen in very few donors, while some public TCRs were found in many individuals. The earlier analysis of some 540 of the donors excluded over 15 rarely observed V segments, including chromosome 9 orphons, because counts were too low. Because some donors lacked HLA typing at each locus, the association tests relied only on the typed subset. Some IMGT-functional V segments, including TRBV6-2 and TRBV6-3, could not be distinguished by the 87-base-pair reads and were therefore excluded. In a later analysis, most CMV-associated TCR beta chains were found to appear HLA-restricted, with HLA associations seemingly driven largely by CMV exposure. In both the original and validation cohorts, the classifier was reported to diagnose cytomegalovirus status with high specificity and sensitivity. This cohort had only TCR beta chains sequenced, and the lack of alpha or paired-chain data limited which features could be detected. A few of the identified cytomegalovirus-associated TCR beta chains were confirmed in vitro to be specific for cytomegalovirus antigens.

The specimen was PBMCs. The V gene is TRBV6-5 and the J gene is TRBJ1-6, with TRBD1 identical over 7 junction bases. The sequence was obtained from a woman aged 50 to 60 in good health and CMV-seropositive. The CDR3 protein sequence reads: CASSSFGTDNSPLHF. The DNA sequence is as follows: TGTGCCAGCAGTTCCTTCGGGACAGATAATTCACCCCTCCACTTT.